This TCR beta chain was documented in a study of cytomegalovirus exposure and HLA in healthy donors. Germline assignment: CDR1 ENHRY and CDR2 SYGVKD. The V end was cut by 5 bases, the J end by 4 bases, with 20 bases between. The CDR3 has 16 residues. In the PCR, 60 Vbeta and 13 Jbeta primers were used. The protocol was immunoSEQ multiplex PCR, while the TCRdb copy is restricted to in-frame clones and leaves out a portion. Of 130,000 or so clones detected, 70% to 80% appear once; the ten largest clones hold about 1.3%. Material for sequencing was PBMCs. V is TRBV10-3 and J is TRBJ1-1, with D perhaps TRBD1 (5 bases). The TCR sequence derives from a man aged 45 to 65 in good health and CMV-seronegative. The CDR3 DNA follows: TGTGCCATCAGTTCCGGTGGGGGGGATTCGCTCACTGAAGCTTTCTTT. Its protein is CAISSGGGDSLTEAFF.